This TCR beta chain was found in a study of T-cell memory formation after mild COVID-19. Study in general: TCR clustering was largely donor specific. Points from the study as a whole: The CD4+ clones that contracted clustered mainly within CM and EM, and the CD8+ clones concentrated in EMRA. Later expanders leaned CD4+, whereas day 15 to 85 contracting clones were balanced CD4/CD8.

The CDR3 spans 12 residues. V was trimmed by 10 bases and J by 7 bases, leaving 13 bases between them. In germline, CDR1 is SGHTA, CDR2 FQGNSA. 5'RACE primed at constant segments yielded TCR alpha and TCR beta cDNA libraries bearing sample barcodes and UMIs. One entry per CDR3 protein, called by TCRdb with MiXCR from the 5' RACE reads. The table has 120,000 or so distinct CDR3 sequences, 15% to 20% seen once; the top ten hold approximately 5%. Only a few counts were recorded for this clonotype. The antigen is undetermined. This chain links TRBV7-2 with TRBJ2-2; D gene ambiguous. This TCR derives from a man aged 18 to 29 who had mild COVID-19 (a few samples of this study predate the infection). Cell type and time point are not known. The source material was PBMCs or a T cell subset sorted from them (not recorded which). CDR3 residues: CAIALGFGELFF. DNA of the CDR3: TGTGCCATCGCACTGGGGTTCGGGGAGCTGTTTTTT.